Reported below is one T cell receptor beta chain. Its specificity is not known. This CDR3 region has 15 residues. V lost 5 bases and J lost 2, with 15 bases in between. Per germline, CDR1 MNHEY and CDR2 SVGEGT. This record belongs to a study of blood T cells in healthy people across ages. For the study at large: Per two T cells, about one barcoded beta molecule was captured through template switching.

Combining a sample-barcoded 5' primer with a J-beta primer mix, a second PCR ran for roughly 6 to 12 cycles. TCRdb called the 5' RACE reads again in MiXCR, with one record for every CDR3 protein. In the table there are some 1,800,000 distinct CDR3 sequences, about two fifths of which are singletons. Whole-study findings and limits: More naive CD4+ cells and higher diversity marked long-lived donors relative to aged donors.

The material sequenced was blood. The sequence was collected from a human donor in good health. The chain employs TRBV6-2 or TRBV6-3 and TRBJ2-5; a weak D match, TRBD1 (6 bases). CDR3 nucleotide sequence: TGTGCCAGCAGTCCTGGACAGACTATTCAAGAGACCCAGTACTTC. Encoded protein: CASSPGQTIQETQYF.